The sequence of this T cell receptor (beta chain) was determined in a study of OX40 agonist ivuxolimab in advanced cancers. In the study overall: Patients assigned to dose escalation were diagnosed with hepatocellular carcinoma, melanoma, renal cell or head and neck cancer. Three patients, one with hepatocellular carcinoma and two with cutaneous melanoma, responded partially. Age averaged around 54 years (range roughly 20 to 90), and more than 80% were male. Study-wide results and caveats: Among the nonresponders, some also had low normalized T-cell clonal expansion.

Sequenced by immunoSEQ multiplex PCR; TCRdb stores in-frame clones only, minus some. The sample records 15,000 to 20,000 clones, approximately 85% being singletons. The J segment lost 4 bases and the V segment lost 1 base, leaving 3 bases of the junction unmatched. The CDR3 covers 14 residues. Per germline, CDR1 KGHSH and CDR2 LQKENI. Concerning this clone: Its antigen is unknown.

This chain uses TRBV18 with TRBJ2-5; TRBD2 matches 7 bases. Sequencing used CD4+ or CD8+ T cells sorted from blood, obtained in a trial of the OX40 agonist ivuxolimab. The clonotype originates from an adult with an advanced solid tumor such as melanoma, head and neck, liver or kidney cancer. As DNA, the CDR3 is TGTGCCAGCTCACCACTAGCGGGCGGAGAGACCCAGTACTTC. The encoded protein is CASSPLAGGETQYF.